The sequence of this T cell receptor beta chain was determined in a study of shared clonotypes between healthy human individuals. Once extracted for a subset, genomic DNA was divided evenly among several immunoSEQ plates. The data were produced by immunoSEQ multiplex PCR, yet TCRdb's version contains in-frame clones alone and is incomplete. The sample shows 850,000 to 1,200,000 clones, 60% to 80% of them seen only once. CD4+ cells underwent separation, giving CD45RA+ naive and CD45RA-negative memory subsets. Between the trimmed V and J ends, which lost 2 bases and 0 bases, there was a span of 27 bases. CDR1 is SGHRS, CDR2 YFSETQ, per germline. The length of the CDR3 is 22 residues. Study-level results: Naive CD4 clonotypes overlapped across a handful of donors at approximately 5.5%. Investigators collected only blood, and repertoires in tissues likely differ.

Concerning this clone: The antigen is not known.

The receptor comes from a man between 18 and 35 years old in good health. The sample taken for sequencing was memory CD4+ T cells sorted from blood. Subset here: CD45RA-negative fraction. The V and J genes are TRBV5-1 and TRBJ2-6; the D is unclear. This CDR3 reads CASSLTTYPTIRLSSGANVLTF. For the CDR3, the DNA is TGCGCCAGCAGCTTAACGACCTACCCTACGATAAGATTGAGCTCTGGGGCCAACGTCCTGACTTTC.